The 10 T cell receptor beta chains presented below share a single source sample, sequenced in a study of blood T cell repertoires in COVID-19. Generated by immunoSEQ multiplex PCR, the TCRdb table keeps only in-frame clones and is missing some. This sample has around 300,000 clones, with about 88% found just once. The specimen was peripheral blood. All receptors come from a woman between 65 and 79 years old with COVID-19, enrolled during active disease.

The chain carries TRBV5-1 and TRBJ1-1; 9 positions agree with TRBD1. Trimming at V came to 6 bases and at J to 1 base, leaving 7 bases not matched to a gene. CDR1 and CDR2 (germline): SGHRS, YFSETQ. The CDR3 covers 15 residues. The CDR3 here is CASTPTGGANTEAFF. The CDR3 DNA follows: TGCGCCAGCACCCCGACAGGGGGAGCGAACACTGAAGCTTTCTTT.

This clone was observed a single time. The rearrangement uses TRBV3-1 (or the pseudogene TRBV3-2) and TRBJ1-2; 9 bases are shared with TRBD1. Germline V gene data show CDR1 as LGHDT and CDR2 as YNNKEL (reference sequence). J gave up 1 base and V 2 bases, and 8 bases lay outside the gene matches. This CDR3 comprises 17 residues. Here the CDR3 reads CASSQNRGREFNYGYTF. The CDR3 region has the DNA TGTGCCAGCAGCCAAAACAGGGGGCGTGAATTTAACTATGGCTACACCTTC.

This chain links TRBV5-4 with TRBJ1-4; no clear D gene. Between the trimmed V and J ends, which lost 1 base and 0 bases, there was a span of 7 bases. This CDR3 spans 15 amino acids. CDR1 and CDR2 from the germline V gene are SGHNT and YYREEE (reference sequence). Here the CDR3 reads CASSLRGATNEKLFF. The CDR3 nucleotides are TGTGCCAGCAGCTTGCGGGGAGCAACTAATGAAAAACTGTTTTTT.

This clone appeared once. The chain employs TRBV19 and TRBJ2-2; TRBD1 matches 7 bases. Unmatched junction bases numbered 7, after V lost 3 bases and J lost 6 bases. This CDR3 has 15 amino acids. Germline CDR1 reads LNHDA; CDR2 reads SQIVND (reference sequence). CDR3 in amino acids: CASSIQGVTAGELFF. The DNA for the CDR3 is TGTGCCAGTAGTATTCAGGGGGTAACGGCCGGGGAGCTGTTTTTT. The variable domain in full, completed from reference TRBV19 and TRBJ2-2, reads DGGITQSPKYLFRKEGQNVTLSCEQNLNHDAMYWYRQDPGQGLRLIYYSQIVNDFQKGDIAEGYSVSREKKESFPLTVTSAQKNPTAFYLCASSIQGVTAGELFFGEGSRLTVL.

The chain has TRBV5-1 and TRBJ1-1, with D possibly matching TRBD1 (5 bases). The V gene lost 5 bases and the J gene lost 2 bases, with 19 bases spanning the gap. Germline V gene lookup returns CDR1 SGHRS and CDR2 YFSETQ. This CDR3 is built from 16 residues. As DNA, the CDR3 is TGCGCCAGCAGTACACCCTTAGGGACTGTCAACACTGAAGCTTTCTTT. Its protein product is CASSTPLGTVNTEAFF.

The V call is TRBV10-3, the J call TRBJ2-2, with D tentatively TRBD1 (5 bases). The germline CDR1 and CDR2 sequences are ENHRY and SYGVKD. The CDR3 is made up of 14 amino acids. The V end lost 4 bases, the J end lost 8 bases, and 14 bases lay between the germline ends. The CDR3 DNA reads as TGTGCCATCAGTGGAACCAGGGATTCGGGGGAGCTGTTTTTT. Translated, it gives CAISGTRDSGELFF.

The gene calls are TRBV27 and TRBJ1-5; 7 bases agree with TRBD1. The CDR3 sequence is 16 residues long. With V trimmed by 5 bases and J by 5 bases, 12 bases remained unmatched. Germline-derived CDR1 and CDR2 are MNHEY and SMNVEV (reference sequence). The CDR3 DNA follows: TGTGCCAGCAGTCCGAACCGGGACAGCTATTATCAGCCCCAGCATTTT. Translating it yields CASSPNRDSYYQPQHF.

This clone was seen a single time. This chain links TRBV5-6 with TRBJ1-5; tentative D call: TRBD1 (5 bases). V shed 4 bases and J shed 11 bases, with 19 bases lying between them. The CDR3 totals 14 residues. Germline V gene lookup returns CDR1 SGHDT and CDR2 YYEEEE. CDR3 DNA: TGTGCCAGCAGCCGGGACCGAGGACGGGGGACCCAGCATTTT. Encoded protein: CASSRDRGRGTQHF. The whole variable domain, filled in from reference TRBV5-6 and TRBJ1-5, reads DAGVTQSPTHLIKTRGQQVTLRCSPKSGHDTVSWYQQALGQGPQFIFQYYEEEERQRGNFPDRFSGHQFPNYSSELNVNALLLGDSALYLCASSRDRGRGTQHFGDGTRLSIL.

CDR3 nucleotides: TGCGCCAGCAGCTTAACAAGCTTAGCCACCGGGGAGCTGTTTTTT. It is translated as CASSLTSLATGELFF. This chain connects TRBV5-1 to TRBJ2-2; D uncertain. This CDR3 contains 15 residues. Per the germline V gene, CDR1 is SGHRS and CDR2 is YFSETQ. With 2 bases removed from V and 4 bases from J, the gap between germline ends came to 12 bases. The whole variable domain, remainder taken from reference TRBV5-1 and TRBJ2-2, is KAGVTQTPRYLIKTRGQQVTLSCSPISGHRSVSWYQQTPGQGLQFLFEYFSETQRNKGNFPGRFSGRQFSNSRSEMNVSTLELGDSALYLCASSLTSLATGELFFGEGSRLTVL.

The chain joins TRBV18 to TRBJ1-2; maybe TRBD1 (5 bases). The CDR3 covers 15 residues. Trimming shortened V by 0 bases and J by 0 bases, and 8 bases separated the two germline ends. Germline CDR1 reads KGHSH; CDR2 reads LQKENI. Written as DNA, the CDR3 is TGTGCCAGCTCACCACCTGGCAGGGCTAACTATGGCTACACCTTC. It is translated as CASSPPGRANYGYTF.